Listed here are 10 T cell receptor beta chains from one sample, sequenced in a study of cytomegalovirus exposure and HLA in healthy donors. Researchers ran the PCR with 60 Vbeta and 13 Jbeta primers. Assay used: immunoSEQ multiplex PCR; TCRdb lists only in-frame clones, some missing. Among nearly 110,000 clones listed, 75% were seen once. The sequenced material came from PBMCs. The receptor set was obtained from a male donor in good health and CMV-seropositive.

On this clone itself: The junction departs from germline at one end; a sequencing error may be responsible. The V call is TRBV7-9, the J call TRBJ1-2, with 7 positions matching TRBD1. Germline V CDR1 and CDR2: SEHNR, FQNEAQ (reference sequence). CDR3 size: 18 residues. DNA for the CDR3: TGTTCCAGCAGCTCACTGACAGGGAAGAGGAGCTCCTACTATGGCTACACCTTC. Protein: CSSSSLTGKRSSYYGYTF.

The rearrangement joins TRBV25-1 to TRBJ2-1; tentatively, D is TRBD2 (5 bases). This CDR3 is built from 14 residues. V lost 3 bases to trimming and J lost 4 bases, with 10 bases between them. The germline V gene encodes CDR1 MGHDK and CDR2 SYGVNS. CDR3 sequence (DNA): TGTGCCAGCAGTGACCAGGAGGATTACAATGAGCAGTTCTTC. It specifies CASSDQEDYNEQFF.

The chain has TRBV10-3 and TRBJ2-3; 12 nucleotides align to TRBD1. V was pared by 4 bases and J by 0 bases, with 8 bases of the junction left unmatched. Looked up from germline, CDR1 is ENHRY and CDR2 is SYGVKD. This CDR3 region has 18 residues. CDR3 loop: CAISGFGGQGASTDTQYF. The CDR3 nucleotides read TGTGCCATCAGTGGGTTTGGGGGACAGGGGGCTAGCACAGATACGCAGTATTTT.

Details on this clone: Germline and junction disagree at one end, which may indicate a read error. The chain joins TRBV5-4 to TRBJ2-7, with a possible D match to TRBD1 (6 bases). From germline, CDR1 is SGHNT and CDR2 YYREEE (reference sequence). The CDR3 contains 14 residues. The CDR3 nucleotides are TGTGCCAGCAGCTTGGCACAAAACAGGGTACAGGAGCACTTC. This translates into CASSLAQNRVQEHF.

On this clone: An end of the junction does not agree with germline; a read error may underlie this. The V and J genes are TRBV7-9 and TRBJ1-1; D is perhaps TRBD1 (6 bases). This CDR3 contains 13 residues. Germline V CDR1 and CDR2: SEHNR, FQNEAQ (reference sequence). The CDR3 sequence: CSSSLQGHTEAFF. CDR3 coding DNA: TGTTCCAGCAGCCTACAGGGCCACACTGAAGCTTTCTTT.

The gene calls are TRBV6-5 and TRBJ2-1; TRBD2 matches 10 bases. The germline gives CDR1 MNHEY, CDR2 SVGAGI. Trimming took 5 bases from V and 4 from J; bases not matched to a gene: 2. The CDR3 is made up of 14 amino acids. The DNA of the CDR3 is TGTGCCAGCAGTCTAGCGGGGGAGTACAATGAGCAGTTCTTC. Translation: CASSLAGEYNEQFF.

About this clone itself: It may be a read error: a sequence one base away is much more abundant. This chain uses TRBV5-6 with TRBJ2-3, with 12 bases identical to TRBD1. This CDR3 is 15 amino acids long. Germline assignment: CDR1 SGHDT and CDR2 YYEEEE. J gave up 6 bases and V 4 bases, and 6 bases lay outside the gene matches. The CDR3 loop is CASSAGTGGWDTQYF. CDR3 bases: TGTGCCAGCAGCGCCGGGACAGGGGGCTGGGATACGCAGTATTTT.

The V and J genes are TRBV4-1 and TRBJ2-2; perhaps TRBD1 as D (6 bases). The CDR3 totals 16 residues. Germline values: CDR1 MGHRA, CDR2 YSYEKL. Trimming removed 2 bases from V and 1 base from J, with 11 bases in between. CDR3 in DNA: TGCGCCAGCAGCCAATTGAGACAGGAGAACACCGGGGAGCTGTTTTTT. Translation gives CASSQLRQENTGELFF.

This clone was seen more than once but under ten times. The V and J genes are TRBV4-1 and TRBJ1-1; D might be TRBD1 (6 bases). V was pared by 0 bases and J by 5 bases, with 13 bases between. The length of the CDR3 is 15 residues. Germline values: CDR1 MGHRA, CDR2 YSYEKL. The CDR3 DNA is TGCGCCAGCAGCCAAGATGGCAGGGGATGGACTGAAGCTTTCTTT. It encodes CASSQDGRGWTEAFF.

The chain couples TRBV7-8 to TRBJ2-2; TRBD2 agrees at 15 bases. The CDR3 extends over 17 amino acids. V shed 3 bases, J shed 5 bases, and the junction held 4 bases outside the gene matches. Germline V lookup: CDR1 SGHVS, CDR2 FQNEAQ. CDR3 loop: CASSLGLAGGRTGELFF. Here the CDR3 DNA reads TGTGCCAGCAGCTTGGGACTAGCGGGGGGAAGGACCGGGGAGCTGTTTTTT.